Below are 12 T cell receptor beta chains sequenced from a single sample in a study of CD8 T cells in Susac syndrome. Random-hexamer reverse transcription was applied to roughly 0.5 to 1 ug RNA. One entry per CDR3 protein results from TCRdb running MiXCR on the immunoSEQ multiplex PCR reads. The table shows about 210,000 distinct CDR3 sequences, with about 94% occurring only once. The sample comprised CD4+ T cells from PBMCs. These receptors were collected from a human donor with Susac syndrome.

This chain joins TRBV19 and TRBJ1-2; D remains unclear. The germline V and J ends were trimmed by 5 bases and 3 bases, with 19 bases remaining between them. The CDR3 totals 16 residues. Germline V CDR1 and CDR2: LNHDA, SQIVND (reference sequence). CDR3 in DNA: TGTGCCAGTAGTCCCCGGCGAGGTGAGGCAGACTATGGCTACACCTTC. The encoded protein is CASSPRRGEADYGYTF.

J is TRBJ1-2 and V is TRBV5-1; 8 bases line up with TRBD1. This CDR3 has 15 residues. CDR1 is SGHRS and CDR2 is YFSETQ in the germline V gene. The V and J ends lost 4 bases and 4 bases, in that order; junction bases with no gene match: 9. In DNA form, the CDR3 reads TGCGCCAGCAGCCTGGACGGACAGGGCCTCTATGGCTACACCTTC. Encoded protein: CASSLDGQGLYGYTF.

CDR3 nucleotides: TGTGCCTCGGACTCGGGGTTTGGTACCGGGGAGCTGTTTTTT. As protein: CASDSGFGTGELFF. The chain is built from TRBV30 and TRBJ2-2, with D possibly being TRBD2 (5 bases). Trimming pared 7 bases from V and 5 bases from J, leaving 17 bases between. Germline V CDR1 and CDR2: GTSNPN, SVGIG (reference sequence). The CDR3 is 14 amino acids.

CDR3 loop: CAWDKTGRSNQPQHF. The CDR3 DNA is TGTGCCTGGGATAAGACAGGGAGATCCAATCAGCCCCAGCATTTT. This chain joins TRBV30 and TRBJ1-5, with 7 bases lining up with TRBD1. Germline trimming cut 5 bases from V and 3 bases from J; bases unmatched to any gene: 10. CDR1 and CDR2 from the germline V gene are GTSNPN and SVGIG (reference sequence). The CDR3 has 15 amino acids. Together with reference TRBV30 and TRBJ1-5, the CDR3 gives the full variable domain: SQTIHQWPATLVQPVGSPLSLECTVEGTSNPNLYWYRQAAGRGLQLLFYSVGIGQISSEVPQNLSASRPQDRQFILSSKKLLLSDSGFYLCAWDKTGRSNQPQHFGDGTRLSIL.

The chain is built from TRBV7-2 and TRBJ1-3; weak D call: TRBD1 (5 bases). The CDR3 spans 14 residues. In germline, CDR1 is SGHTA, CDR2 FQGNSA. V was shortened by 3 bases and J by 5 bases, with 11 bases between the two germline ends. The CDR3 nucleotides read TGTGCCAGCAGCTTTGGGGACCCTCGAAACACCATATATTTT. It translates to CASSFGDPRNTIYF.

The chain uses TRBV6-2 or TRBV6-3 and TRBJ2-3, with 7 bases that match TRBD2. The junction had 10 bases not matched to a gene; V was cut back by 6 bases and J by 4 bases. Germline CDR1 is MNHEY and CDR2 is SVGEGT. The length of the CDR3 is 15 residues. The CDR3: CASSRWAGEADTQYF. The CDR3 DNA is TGTGCCAGCAGCCGTTGGGCGGGGGAGGCAGATACGCAGTATTTT.

V is TRBV27 and J is TRBJ2-5; 12 bases agree with TRBD2. The J segment lost 5 bases and the V segment lost 2 bases, leaving 12 bases of the junction unmatched. The length of the CDR3 is 18 residues. CDR1 is MNHEY, CDR2 SMNVEV, per germline (reference sequence). The CDR3 loop reads CASSLGLAGGQTLETQYF. DNA of the CDR3: TGTGCCAGCAGTTTAGGGCTAGCGGGGGGGCAGACCCTGGAGACCCAGTACTTC.

The chain is built from TRBV29-1 and TRBJ2-3, with D uncertain. The length of the CDR3 is 14 residues. The germline V gene encodes CDR1 SQVTM and CDR2 ANQGSEA. The V and J ends lost 0 bases and 2 bases respectively, with 9 bases between them. For the CDR3, the DNA is TGCAGCGTTGAAGATCCGCAGTCCACAGATACGCAGTATTTT. Translation gives CSVEDPQSTDTQYF.

This chain links TRBV4-2 with TRBJ2-7; 10 bases match TRBD1. Germline V gives CDR1 LGHNA, CDR2 YNFKEQ. Losses at the gene ends were 4 bases for V and 2 bases for J; bases not matched to a gene: 5. This CDR3 spans 15 amino acids. This CDR3 reads CASSRAGQGTYEQYF. The CDR3 DNA is TGTGCCAGCAGCCGAGCGGGACAGGGGACCTACGAGCAGTACTTC.

The chain uses TRBV20-1 and TRBJ2-2, with 7 bases identical to TRBD2. The CDR3 covers 16 residues. The V segment lost 0 bases and the J segment 3 bases; nucleotides outside the gene matches: 7. CDR1 and CDR2 from the germline V gene are DFQATT and SNEGSKA (reference sequence). CDR3 DNA: TGCAGTGCTAGAGATCGGAAGCGGGGAGACACCGGGGAGCTGTTTTTT. Amino acids: CSARDRKRGDTGELFF.

The V gene is TRBV11-3, the J gene TRBJ2-1; D possibly corresponds to TRBD2 (5 bases). The CDR3 consists of 15 residues. CDR1 is SGHNT, CDR2 YENEEA, per germline. V shed 0 bases and J shed 4 bases, with 10 bases lying between them. The CDR3 reads CASSLDRRAYNEQFF. The CDR3 DNA reads as TGTGCCAGCAGCTTAGATAGGCGGGCTTACAATGAGCAGTTCTTC. Looking up the rest from reference TRBV11-3 and TRBJ2-1 gives the full variable domain: EAGVVQSPRYKIIEKKQPVAFWCNPISGHNTLYWYLQNLGQGPELLIRYENEEAVDDSQLPKDRFSAERLKGVDSTLKIQPAELGDSAVYLCASSLDRRAYNEQFFGPGTRLTVL.

The rearrangement links TRBV30 to TRBJ2-3, with no clear D. The CDR3 is 14 amino acids. Germline assignment: CDR1 GTSNPN and CDR2 SVGIG (reference sequence). Trimming stripped 4 bases from V and 7 bases from J, with 18 bases between. CDR3 in DNA: TGTGCCTGGACCGTGGTGGGGTCCGGAAATACGCAGTATTTT. Translation: CAWTVVGSGNTQYF.